This T cell receptor beta chain was documented in a study of CD8+ T cells in alopecia areata. Study-level background: Transfer of skin from roughly 6-12-month-old C3H/HeJ graft donors with spontaneous alopecia was made to roughly 6-10-week-old female C3H/HeJ mice. Study-wide findings and caveats: Normal skin's resident alphabeta T cells are also sequenced in scalp samples. Normal scalp showed lower clonality than lesional scalp, especially alopecia totalis/universalis. Patients shared TCRs less clearly than mice did, possibly owing to HLA.

A remark on this clone: The antigen is unknown. Gene names refer to mouse genes.

Separation of pooled cutaneous lymph node cells was by sorting with CD4, CD8alpha, NKG2D, NKG2ACE and other markers. Following extraction, RNA underwent reverse transcription to cDNA, which served as the sequencing template. Only in-frame clones appear in the TCRdb table, and some are missing; sequencing was by immunoSEQ multiplex PCR. The repertoire consists of 200,000 to 300,000 clones, none detected only once. The sequencing input was CD4+ T cells sorted from a lymph node. This TCR came from a C3H/HeJ mouse with alopecia areata. The MHC haplotype of this mouse line is H2-k.

CDR3 DNA (partial): TGTGCCAGCGGTGCCCTGGGGAACACA. As protein: CASGALGNT. The entire CDR3 protein reads CASGALGNTEVFF. The chain carries TRBV13-2 and TRBJ1-1, with no clear D. The CDR3 is cut off 4 residues early in the read; its end comes from the germline J gene. The CDR3 runs to 13 residues. The germline V gene encodes CDR1 NNHNN and CDR2 SYGAGS (reference sequence). V shed 3 bases and J shed 1 base, with 7 bases lying between them.